Listed below are T cell receptor beta chains from one sample, sequenced in a study of PD-L1 blockade in urothelial cancer. Here immunoSEQ multiplex PCR was the method, and the copy in TCRdb shows in-frame clones only, minus some. This sample carries about 25,000 clones, roughly 84% of them seen once, and the ten largest clones take under 2%. The input for sequencing was PBMCs, taken around atezolizumab (anti-PD-L1) treatment. These receptors were taken from a man between 65 and 79 years old with urothelial cancer. Each CDR3 is given with its conserved first and last residue. The order of the fields is V gene, J gene, clone size, CDR3 length, D gene, CDR3 DNA, CDR3 protein. D genes are given only for firm matches. Clone size is shown for a subset of rows, as once, few, many or a class of expanded clone.

TRBV10-3,TRBJ1-5,.,16,.,TGTGCCATCAGTGCAAGGGGGGGGGACAGCAATCAGCCCCAGCATTTT,CAISARGGDSNQPQHF
TRBV28,TRBJ1-1,.,13,.,TGTGCCAGCAAAGTGCAGGAGAACACTGAAGCTTTCTTT,CASKVQENTEAFF
TRBV28,TRBJ2-7,.,16,.,TGTGCCAGCAGCGCTGAGTCGGCGGGAAGTTCCTACGAGCAGTACTTC,CASSAESAGSSYEQYF
TRBV28,TRBJ1-1,.,14,TRBD1,TGTGCCAGCACCACTCAGGGGGCGAACACTGAAGCTTTCTTT,CASTTQGANTEAFF
TRBV27,TRBJ1-1,.,15,.,TGTGCCAGCAGTTTATCCGGGGGGATGAACACTGAAGCTTTCTTT,CASSLSGGMNTEAFF
TRBV29-1,TRBJ2-7,.,13,TRBD1,TGCAGCGTTTCCACAGGGGGTGATGACGAGCAGTACTTC,CSVSTGGDDEQYF
TRBV7-9,TRBJ2-3,.,18,TRBD2,TGTGCCAGCAGCTTACCGCCGGGGGGTAGCGGGACCACAGATACGCAGTATTTT,CASSLPPGGSGTTDTQYF
TRBV7-3,TRBJ2-7,once,13,TRBD1,TGTGCCAGCAGCCTGGACAGGTCTGGGGAGCAGTACTTC,CASSLDRSGEQYF
TRBV19,TRBJ1-1,.,12,.,TGTGCCAGTAGTAATCAAAACACTGAAGCTTTCTTT,CASSNQNTEAFF
TRBV19,TRBJ1-5,few,15,.,TGTGCCAGTACCACGGACATCCCTAGCAATCAGCCCCAGCATTTT,CASTTDIPSNQPQHF
TRBV11-2,TRBJ2-6,.,15,.,TGTGCCAGCAGCCTACTTGTCTCTGGGGCCAACGTCCTGACTTTC,CASSLLVSGANVLTF
TRBV11-3,TRBJ2-1,.,14,TRBD1,TGTGCCAGCAGTGTGACAGGGGCCTACAATGAGCAGTTCTTC,CASSVTGAYNEQFF
TRBV4-3,TRBJ1-5,.,14,TRBD1,TGCGCCAGCAGCCTCTCAGGGGGCGACCAGCCCCAGCATTTT,CASSLSGGDQPQHF
TRBV6-5,TRBJ1-2,.,11,.,TGTGCCAGCAGTTCCGGCTATGGCTACACCTTC,CASSSGYGYTF
TRBV5-6,TRBJ1-1,once,15,.,TGTGCCAGCAGCTTGTCGTTGGGCTCGTACACTGAAACTTTCTTT,CASSLSLGSYTETFF
TRBV5-6,TRBJ1-3,.,16,.,TGTGCCAGCAGCTTGGGACTGTCTTTCTCTGGAAACACCATATATTTT,CASSLGLSFSGNTIYF
TRBV19,TRBJ1-1,.,12,.,TGTGCCGTGAGGACGACGGGGACTGAAGCTTTCTTT,CAVRTTGTEAFF
TRBV29-1,TRBJ1-2,.,13,.,TGCAGCGTTGCCTTAGGAGGGGCGGAGGGCTACACCTTC,CSVALGGAEGYTF
TRBV27,TRBJ2-5,.,13,.,TGTGCCAGCAGTTCAACAGACCAAGAGACCCAGTACTTC,CASSSTDQETQYF
TRBV15,TRBJ1-5,.,16,TRBD1,TGTGCCACCAGCAGAGTGGGAGACAGGGGGGATCAGCCCCAGCATTTT,CATSRVGDRGDQPQHF
TRBV28,TRBJ2-7,.,14,.,TGTGCCAGCAGTTTGGAAGCGGAGACCTACGAGCAGTACTTC,CASSLEAETYEQYF
TRBV29-1,TRBJ1-1,.,14,.,TGCAGCGTTGAAGGGCTCAGGGAGGGAACTGAAGCTTTCTTT,CSVEGLREGTEAFF
TRBV29-1,TRBJ1-1,.,12,TRBD1,TGCAGCGCCAGACAGGGGGACACTGAAGCTTTCTTT,CSARQGDTEAFF
TRBV19,TRBJ2-1,once,17,TRBD1,TGTGCCAGTAGCTGGACAGGGTTTGAGGGCTCCTACAATGAGCAGTTCTTC,CASSWTGFEGSYNEQFF
TRBV7-9,TRBJ1-1,few,12,.,TGTGCCAGCAGCTTGAGACAGGATGAAGCTTTCTTT,CASSLRQDEAFF
TRBV9,TRBJ2-1,.,15,TRBD2,TGTGCCAGCAGCGGCGGACTAGCTTCCTACAATGAGCAGTTCTTC,CASSGGLASYNEQFF
TRBV5-1,TRBJ2-7,.,16,TRBD2,TGCGCCAGCAGCCGGACTAGCGGGAGGGCGGTGTACGAGCAGTACTTC,CASSRTSGRAVYEQYF
TRBV19,TRBJ1-5,.,13,TRBD1,TGTGCCACCGGACAGGGGCGCAATCAGCCCCAGCATTTT,CATGQGRNQPQHF
TRBV7-9,TRBJ1-1,medium-sized,11,.,TGTGCCAGCAGCTTACGGTGGGAAGCTTTCTTT,CASSLRWEAFF
TRBV5-4,TRBJ2-7,few,15,TRBD1,TGTGCCAGCAGCTTAGGGGGCCTGAGCTCCTACGAGCAGTACTTC,CASSLGGLSSYEQYF
TRBV19,TRBJ2-7,.,12,.,TGTGCCAGGCAATGGGGCTTCTACGAGCAGTACTTC,CARQWGFYEQYF
TRBV7-9,TRBJ1-4,.,16,.,TGTGCCAGCAGCCCGTTCTCTGGGGGGATTAATGAAAAACTGTTTTTT,CASSPFSGGINEKLFF
TRBV7-6,TRBJ2-5,.,16,TRBD2,TGTGCCAGCAGACCGACTGCTGAGACTAGCGGGAGGATGCTGTACTTC,CASRPTAETSGRMLYF
TRBV28,TRBJ1-1,.,16,.,TGTGCCAGCAGTTACGACTTGAGACAGAGGAACACTGAAGCTTTCTTT,CASSYDLRQRNTEAFF
TRBV29-1,TRBJ2-5,.,13,TRBD2,TGCAGCTCCGGGGGGGGTGGGAAAGAGACCCAGTACTTC,CSSGGGGKETQYF
TRBV6-5,TRBJ2-1,.,16,TRBD1,TGTGCCAGCAGTTACTCGAGGCAGGGGGCCTACAATGAGCAGTTCTTC,CASSYSRQGAYNEQFF
TRBV19,TRBJ2-5,once,16,.,TGTGCCAGTAGTATAGGGGGCCAGGAAGATCAAGAGACCCAGTACTTC,CASSIGGQEDQETQYF
TRBV27,TRBJ2-7,.,14,TRBD1,TGTGCCAGCAGTTTTACCGGGACAGGGTCCGAGCAGTACTTC,CASSFTGTGSEQYF
TRBV7-8,TRBJ2-5,.,14,TRBD1,TGTGCCAGCGGACCGGGACAGGGACCAGAGACCCAGTACTTC,CASGPGQGPETQYF
TRBV5-4,TRBJ1-1,.,12,.,TGTGCCAGCAGCCTGGGCGGGCCTGAAGCTTTCTTT,CASSLGGPEAFF
TRBV2,TRBJ2-6,.,17,.,TGTGCCAGCAGTCCCACCCTCTCAGGGGATGGGGCCAACGTCCTGACTTTC,CASSPTLSGDGANVLTF
TRBV11-2,TRBJ2-1,.,15,TRBD1,TGTGCCAGCAGCTTGGGGACAGGGAACCTTCATGAGCAGTTCTTC,CASSLGTGNLHEQFF
TRBV9,TRBJ2-2,.,15,TRBD2,TGTGCCAGCAGCGCCGCCAGCGGGAGGACCGGGGAGCTGTTTTTT,CASSAASGRTGELFF
TRBV7-2,TRBJ2-7,.,16,.,TGTGCCAGCAGCTTAGAATACGGGTTGAGCTCCTACGAGCAGTACTTC,CASSLEYGLSSYEQYF
TRBV15,TRBJ2-4,.,14,.,TGTGCCACCAGCAGAGATGGCACTAGAAACATTCAGTACTTC,CATSRDGTRNIQYF
TRBV9,TRBJ2-7,.,14,TRBD1,TGTGCCAGCGCCCGAGGGACAGTTCCCTACGAGCAGTACTTC,CASARGTVPYEQYF